The text below deals with one T cell receptor (beta chain). This CDR3 is 15 amino acids long. V dropped 3 bases and J dropped 4; count of bases not matched to a gene: 5. Looked up from germline, CDR1 is MNHNS and CDR2 is SASEGT. This sample is part of a study of shared clonotypes between healthy human individuals. Here immunoSEQ multiplex PCR was the method, and the copy in TCRdb shows in-frame clones only, minus some. The sample yields around 500,000 clones, over 70% seen once. The chain carries TRBV6-1 and TRBJ2-3; 9 bases map to TRBD1. The source of this sequence is a woman in her forties in good health. Some clones in this sample may be carry-over from other donors' samples. Sample: PBMCs. The CDR3 sequence: CASSETTGGADTQYF. CDR3 coding DNA: TGTGCCAGCAGTGAGACGACAGGGGGGGCAGATACGCAGTATTTT.